This TCR beta chain was identified in a study of OX40 agonist ivuxolimab in advanced cancers. Study overall: Two cutaneous melanoma patients and one hepatocellular carcinoma patient, three in all, had partial responses. General observations from the study: At 0.1 to 3.0 mg/kg and by week 6, CD4+ and CD8+ T cells in the blood had expanded clonally. CD8+ T cells showed, on average, more clonal expansion than CD4+ cells.

With autoimmune disease history or systemic immunosuppression, patients were excluded. Profiling relied on immunoSEQ multiplex PCR, and the TCRdb table lists in-frame clones only, not all of them. The profile shows around 66,000 clones, 80% to 95% of them singletons. The CDR3 has 13 residues. V lost 5 bases, J lost 6 bases, and 7 bases stayed unmatched. Germline assignment: CDR1 MNHNS and CDR2 SASEGT. As concerns this clone: Its antigen is not known.

The sample was CD4+ or CD8+ T cells sorted from blood, taken in a trial of the OX40 agonist ivuxolimab. The gene calls are TRBV6-1 and TRBJ2-7; 7 bases line up with TRBD2. The TCR comes from an adult with an advanced solid tumor such as melanoma, head and neck, liver or kidney cancer. DNA of the CDR3: TGTGCCAGCAGTCCTGGGGGGGGAGGCGAGCAGTACTTC. It translates to CASSPGGGGEQYF.